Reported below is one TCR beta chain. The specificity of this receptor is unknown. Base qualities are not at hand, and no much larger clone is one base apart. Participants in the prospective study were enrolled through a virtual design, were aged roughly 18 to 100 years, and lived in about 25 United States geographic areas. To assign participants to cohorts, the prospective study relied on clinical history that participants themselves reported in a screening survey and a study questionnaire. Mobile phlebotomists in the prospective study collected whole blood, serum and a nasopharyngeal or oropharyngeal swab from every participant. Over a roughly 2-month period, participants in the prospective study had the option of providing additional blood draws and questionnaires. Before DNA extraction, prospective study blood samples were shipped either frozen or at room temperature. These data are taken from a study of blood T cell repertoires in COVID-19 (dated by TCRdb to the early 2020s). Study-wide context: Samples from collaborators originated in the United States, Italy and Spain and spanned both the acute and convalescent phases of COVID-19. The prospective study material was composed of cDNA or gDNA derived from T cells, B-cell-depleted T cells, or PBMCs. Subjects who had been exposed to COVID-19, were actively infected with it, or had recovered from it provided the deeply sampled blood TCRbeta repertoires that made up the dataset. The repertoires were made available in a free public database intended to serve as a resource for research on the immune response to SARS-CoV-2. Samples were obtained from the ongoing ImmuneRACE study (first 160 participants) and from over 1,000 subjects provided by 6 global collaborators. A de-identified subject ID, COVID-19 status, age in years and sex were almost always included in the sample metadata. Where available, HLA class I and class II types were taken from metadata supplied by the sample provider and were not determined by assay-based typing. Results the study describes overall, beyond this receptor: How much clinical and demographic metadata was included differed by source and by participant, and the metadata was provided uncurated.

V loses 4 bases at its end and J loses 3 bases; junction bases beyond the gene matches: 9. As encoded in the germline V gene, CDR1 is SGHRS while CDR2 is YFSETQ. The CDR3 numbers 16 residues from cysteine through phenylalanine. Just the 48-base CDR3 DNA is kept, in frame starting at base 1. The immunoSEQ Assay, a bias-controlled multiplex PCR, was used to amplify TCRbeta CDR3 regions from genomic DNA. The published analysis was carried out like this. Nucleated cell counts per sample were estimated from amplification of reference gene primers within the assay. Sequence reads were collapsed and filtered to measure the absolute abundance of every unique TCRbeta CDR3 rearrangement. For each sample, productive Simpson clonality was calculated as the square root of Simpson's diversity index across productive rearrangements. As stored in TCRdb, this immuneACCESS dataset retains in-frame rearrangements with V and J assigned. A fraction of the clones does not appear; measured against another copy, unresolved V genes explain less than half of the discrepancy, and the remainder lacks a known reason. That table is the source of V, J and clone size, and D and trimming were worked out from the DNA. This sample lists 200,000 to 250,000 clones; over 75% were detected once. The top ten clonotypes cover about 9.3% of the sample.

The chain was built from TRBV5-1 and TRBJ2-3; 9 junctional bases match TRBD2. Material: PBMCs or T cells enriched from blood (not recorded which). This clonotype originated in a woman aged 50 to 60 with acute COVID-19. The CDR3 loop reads CASSDTNSGGTDTQYF. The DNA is TGCGCCAGCAGCGACACGAATAGCGGGGGTACAGATACGCAGTATTTT.